This T cell receptor (beta chain) is drawn from a study of cytomegalovirus exposure and HLA in healthy donors. Study-wide results and caveats: Of the V segments, some could not be distinguished, including TRBV6-2 and TRBV6-3, and were excluded. In vitro experiments confirmed that three CMV-associated chains were specific for CMV antigens.

PCR was performed using 60 Vbeta and 13 Jbeta primers. Some clones are missing from TCRdb's copy, which holds only in-frame ones; the method was immunoSEQ multiplex PCR. The table has roughly 130,000 clones, over 70% seen once. Germline CDR1 reads SQVTM; CDR2 reads ANQGSEA. Trimming took 3 bases from V and 7 from J; bases not matched to a gene: 2. The CDR3 is 12 residues long. Regarding this clone: What it recognizes is unknown.

The V gene is TRBV29-1, the J gene TRBJ1-1; 10 positions agree with TRBD1. The clonotype originates from a man younger than 35 in good health and CMV-seronegative. The sample was PBMCs. In nucleotides, the CDR3 is TGCAGCGTTGAGGACAGGGGGGTTGAAGCTTTCTTT. It is translated as CSVEDRGVEAFF.